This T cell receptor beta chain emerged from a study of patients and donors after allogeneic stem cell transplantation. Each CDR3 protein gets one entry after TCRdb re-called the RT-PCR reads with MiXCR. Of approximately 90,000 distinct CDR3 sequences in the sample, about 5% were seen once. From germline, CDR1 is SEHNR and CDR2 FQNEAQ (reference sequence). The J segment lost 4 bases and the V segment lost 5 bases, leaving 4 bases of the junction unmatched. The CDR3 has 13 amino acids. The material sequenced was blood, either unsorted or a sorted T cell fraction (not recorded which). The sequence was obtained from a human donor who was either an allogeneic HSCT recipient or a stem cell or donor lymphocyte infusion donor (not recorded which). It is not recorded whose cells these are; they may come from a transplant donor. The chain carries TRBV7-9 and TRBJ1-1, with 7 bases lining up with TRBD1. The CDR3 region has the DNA TGTGCCAGCAGCCAGGGACAGACCACTGAAGCTTTCTTT. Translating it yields CASSQGQTTEAFF.